The clone carrying this T cell receptor beta chain occurred many times. Its specificity is not known. Time point specified: newly diagnosed GD, antithyroid drugs for less than 3 months. TCR sequences were obtained from RNA taken from PBMCs. CDR3 length equals 12 residues. Trimming stripped 6 bases from V and 7 bases from J, with 10 bases between. CDR1 PRHDT and CDR2 FYEKMQ come from the germline V gene (reference sequence). This specimen comes from a study of regulatory T cells in long-lasting Graves disease. Combining iRepertoire HTBI primers with Arm-PCR of CDR3 regions, the authors built TCR beta libraries. TCRdb recomputed calls from the multiplex PCR reads with MiXCR, one row per CDR3 protein. The repertoire has 450,000 to 600,000 distinct CDR3 sequences, approximately 13% of them found once; the top ten carry 10%. Study-level findings and limits: Accuracy was possibly reduced by small sample size.

The same data also contributed to another study, on T cells in Graves' hyperthyroidism and ophthalmopathy. This second study notes: Uncontrolled infection, other autoimmune disease, pregnancy or lactation barred patients from enrollment. Together with thyroid ultrasound, orbital computed tomography, serum thyroxine and TRAb, clinical symptoms were used for diagnoses. During a first-round RT-PCR of the TCR CDR3, the HTBI primer set was used.

The sequence derives from a young man with Graves disease. The sample in question was peripheral blood mononuclear cells (PBMCs), obtained at new diagnosis, from a patient treated with antithyroid drugs. The genes are TRBV13 and TRBJ2-1, with no clear D. The CDR3 sequence is CASSLVRNEQFF. In DNA, the CDR3 is TGTGCCAGCAGTTTGGTCCGGAATGAGCAGTTCTTC.